These T cell receptor beta chains were read from a single sample in a study of Tregs in tolerant kidney transplant recipients. Method: immunoSEQ multiplex PCR; TCRdb's copy keeps in-frame clones and lacks some. The sample has about 88,000 clones, approximately 92% seen once; the top ten hold 4.5% to 5%. Sequenced: CD8+ T cells from blood. All receptors derive from a human donor in good health. CDR3s include the opening cysteine and the closing phenylalanine or tryptophan. The D gene is left open where the match is weak. Rows give clone size only sometimes, using once, few, many, or a class for an expanded clone.

>TRBV19|.|15|.|TRBJ2-1
CASSIRAKTYNEQFF
TGTGCCAGTAGTATAAGGGCCAAAACCTACAATGAGCAGTTCTTC
>TRBV27|.|15|.|TRBJ2-7
CASSFSAGTSYEQYF
TGTGCCAGCAGTTTTTCGGCGGGAACCTCCTACGAGCAGTACTTC
>TRBV6-5|.|15|.|TRBJ2-7
CASSYSLSGAYEQYF
TGTGCCAGCAGTTACTCCCTTAGCGGTGCCTACGAGCAGTACTTC
>TRBV25-1|TRBD1|16|.|TRBJ2-2
CASSDPLQGAGGELFF
TGTGCCAGCAGTGATCCCCTCCAGGGGGCTGGCGGGGAGCTGTTTTTT
>TRBV7-7|.|13|once|TRBJ2-7
CASSLNANYEQYF
TGTGCCAGCAGCTTAAACGCCAACTACGAGCAGTACTTC
>TRBV27|TRBD2|14|.|TRBJ2-7
CASSLSGEAYEQYF
TGTGCCAGCAGTCTTAGCGGGGAGGCCTACGAGCAGTACTTC
>TRBV4-2|.|14|.|TRBJ2-5
CASSRAGLQETQYF
TGTGCCAGCAGCCGAGCGGGCCTCCAAGAGACCCAGTACTTC
>TRBV2|TRBD2|18|.|TRBJ2-7
CASSPYHIPGLAGGEQYF
TGTGCCAGCAGTCCGTACCACATACCGGGACTAGCGGGAGGAGAGCAGTACTTC
>TRBV5-4|TRBD1|16|.|TRBJ2-7
CASSLVITGGVDEQYF
TGTGCCAGCAGCTTGGTTATTACAGGGGGTGTCGACGAGCAGTACTTC
>TRBV9|TRBD1|12|.|TRBJ2-7
CASSGTDRVVYF
TGTGCCAGCAGCGGAACGGACAGGGTGGTGTACTTC
>TRBV7-9|.|13|.|TRBJ1-1
CASSPPGGTEAFF
TGTGCCAGCAGCCCCCCCGGGGGGACTGAAGCTTTCTTT
>TRBV27|TRBD1|15|.|TRBJ2-3
CASSSLGTGSGTQYF
TGTGCCAGCAGTTCCCTCGGGACAGGCTCGGGTACGCAGTATTTT
>TRBV5-4|TRBD2|17|.|TRBJ2-7
CASSFGSGGEGGYEQYF
TGTGCCAGCAGCTTCGGATCCGGGGGGGAGGGCGGATACGAGCAGTACTTC
>TRBV19|.|15|once|TRBJ2-3
CASSIRTVSTDTQYF
TGTGCCAGTAGTATACGGACTGTCAGCACAGATACGCAGTATTTT
>TRBV7-9|.|11|.|TRBJ2-3
CASSGPDTQYF
TGTGCCAGCAGCGGACCAGATACGCAGTATTTT
>TRBV27|TRBD2|15|.|TRBJ2-1
CASTGGTSVFDEQFF
TGTGCCAGCACCGGCGGGACTAGCGTTTTCGATGAGCAGTTCTTC
>TRBV2|.|15|.|TRBJ2-7
CASSEFGSVSYEQYF
TGTGCCAGCAGTGAGTTTGGTTCCGTTTCCTACGAGCAGTACTTC